The clone carrying this T cell receptor beta chain was counted only a few times. The data were taken from a study of cytomegalovirus exposure and HLA in healthy donors. The study ran its PCR with 60 Vbeta and 13 Jbeta primers. Assay: immunoSEQ multiplex PCR; the TCRdb copy retains only in-frame clones and omits some. Among about 130,000 clones listed, roughly four fifths were seen once. The CDR3 contains 14 residues. With 0 bases removed from V and 1 base from J, the gap between germline ends came to 6 bases. Germline CDR1 and CDR2: MGHRA and YSYEKL. The J gene is TRBJ1-1, the V gene TRBV4-1; TRBD1 might be the D (5 bases). This TCR was recovered from an older woman in good health and CMV-seropositive. The sequenced material came from PBMCs. CDR3 coding DNA: TGCGCCAGCAGCCAAGAAGGACAGAACACTGAAGCTTTCTTT. It specifies CASSQEGQNTEAFF.